This T cell receptor (beta chain) was found in a study of T cell changes during pregnancy in multiple sclerosis (dated by TCRdb to about 2019). Notes on the research overall: The study examined how the T cell repertoire changed over the course of pregnancy in women with multiple sclerosis.

The library was obtained by the immunoSEQ multiplex PCR assay. TCRdb's version of the immuneACCESS table is confined to in-frame rearrangements and falls short of the full clone set. An unresolved V gene accounts for under half of the shortfall where checked; the remainder is of unknown origin. Here the sample has 70,000 to 95,000 clones; 93% occur a single time. Roughly 2.5% of the sample comes from the top ten. V drops 4 bases and J drops 4 bases, leaving 10 bases in between. CDR1 and CDR2 are drawn from the germline V gene: SGHDN, FVKESK. Including cysteine and phenylalanine, the CDR3 has 13 amino acids. The only DNA kept is the CDR3, 39 bases in frame from the first base. About this clone: It lacks a known antigen. No base quality values were provided; no much bigger clone lies one nucleotide off.

The sequence links TRBV14 to TRBJ1-2; no confident D gene assignment can be made. Specimen: peripheral blood, collected in the second trimester of pregnancy. This TCR derives from a female donor with multiple sclerosis, enrolled in a pregnancy study. The sequence in DNA is TGTGCCAGCAGCCCCACAGAAGGCTATGGCTACACCTTC. The encoded protein is CASSPTEGYGYTF. The full variable domain, with segments outside the CDR3 supplied by the reference TRBV14 and TRBJ1-2 proteins, appears as EAGVTQFPSHSVIEKGQTVTLRCDPISGHDNLYWYRRVMGKEIKFLLHFVKESKQDESGMPNNRFLAERTGGTYSTLKVQPAELEDSGVYFCASSPTEGYGYTFGSGTRLTVV.